Detailed here is one TCR beta chain. The antigen it binds to is not known. No much larger clonotype is one base removed from it; base qualities were not supplied. These data are taken from a study of control samples from healthy donors and cancer patients (dated by TCRdb to 2020 to 2022). The protocol used for the library was the immunoSEQ multiplex PCR assay. In TCRdb, the immuneACCESS table is reduced to in-frame sequences with V and J assigned. These tables do not hold every clone; where another copy was compared, an unresolved V gene accounts for under half, and the others remain unexplained. This sample has under 200,000 clones in its table, and about 94% of those were observed once. The ten top clones hold 4.1% of the sample. V is reduced by 2 bases and J by 10 bases, leaving a spacing of 27 bases between them. The CDR3 contains 17 residues, cysteine and phenylalanine counted. The entry retains the CDR3 DNA only, 51 bases that are in frame from base 1. CDR1 and CDR2, looked up from the germline V gene, are SGHDT and YYEEEE.

The origin of this receptor is a woman in her fifties or sixties in good health. The chain links TRBV5-6 with TRBJ1-2; the D gene is perhaps TRBD1, from 5 matching bases. Sequenced material: blood. The CDR3 loop reads CASSFGLGDVRSFVYTF. In nucleotide form, the sequence is TGTGCCAGCAGCTTTGGTCTGGGGGACGTCCGATCGTTTGTCTACACCTTC.